This TCR beta chain was recorded in a study of blood T cell repertoires in COVID-19. Whole-study context: Sites in the United States, Italy and Spain provided acute and convalescent COVID-19 samples. From T cells, B-cell-depleted T cells, or PBMCs came the material, which was cDNA or gDNA.

The CDR3 loop spans 13 amino acids. Between the trimmed V and J ends, which lost 0 bases and 2 bases, there was a span of 6 bases. Germline V CDR1 and CDR2: SGDLS, YYNGEE. The repertoire was sequenced with immunoSEQ multiplex PCR; TCRdb's copy has only in-frame clones and lacks some. The sample lists 250,000 to 300,000 clones; approximately 90% were seen once. The specimen was peripheral blood. J is TRBJ2-7 and V is TRBV9, with D perhaps TRBD1 (5 bases). This receptor was identified in a woman aged 35 to 49 who had recovered from COVID-19. CDR3 sequence: CASSVAGTYEQYF. The CDR3, as DNA: TGTGCCAGCAGCGTAGCAGGGACCTACGAGCAGTACTTC.